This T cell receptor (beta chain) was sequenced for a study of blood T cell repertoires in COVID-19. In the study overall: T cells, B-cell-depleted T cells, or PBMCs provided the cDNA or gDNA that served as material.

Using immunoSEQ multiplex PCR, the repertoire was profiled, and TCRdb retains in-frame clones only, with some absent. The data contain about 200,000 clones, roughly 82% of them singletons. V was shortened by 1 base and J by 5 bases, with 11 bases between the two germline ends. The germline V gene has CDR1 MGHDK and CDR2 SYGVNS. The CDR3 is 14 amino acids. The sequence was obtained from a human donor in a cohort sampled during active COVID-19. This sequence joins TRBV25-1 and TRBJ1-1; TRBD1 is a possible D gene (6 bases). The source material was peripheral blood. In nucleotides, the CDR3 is TGTGCCAGCAGTGAATCCCTTGGACAGACTGAAGCTTTCTTT. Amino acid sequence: CASSESLGQTEAFF. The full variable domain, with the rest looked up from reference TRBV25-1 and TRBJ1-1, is EADIYQTPRYLVIGTGKKITLECSQTMGHDKMYWYQQDPGMELHLIHYSYGVNSTEKGDLSSESTVSRIRTEHFPLTLESARPSHTSQYLCASSESLGQTEAFFGQGTRLTVV.